This TCR beta chain stems from a study of response to subunit inactivated influenza vaccine. TCRdb recomputed calls from the RT-PCR reads with MiXCR, one row per CDR3 protein. This sample yields more than 200,000 distinct CDR3 sequences, of which 12% are seen a single time; 7.8% belongs to the top ten. Trimming cost V 3 bases and J 0 bases, with 14 bases left between them. The CDR3 is 16 residues long. Study findings and constraints: A suggestion made by the authors is that each seasonal influenza vaccination recruits few new T cells.

Remarks on this clonotype: Its antigen is not known.

The source is a man aged 50 to 59 who received an inactivated influenza vaccine. The sequences come from non-naive T cells sorted from PBMCs, collected less than 15 days before vaccination. The chain recombines TRBV12-3 or TRBV12-4 with TRBJ1-1, with D possibly TRBD1 on 6 matching bases. The DNA of the CDR3 is TGTGCCAGCAGTTTGGAGACAGGACTTATGAACACTGAAGCTTTCTTT. Amino acids: CASSLETGLMNTEAFF.